The 8 T cell receptor beta chains below come from one sample, sequenced in a study of CD8 T cells in ankylosing spondylitis. TCRdb ran MiXCR on the 5' RACE reads and lists one entry per CDR3 protein. The sample lists more than 150,000 distinct CDR3 sequences, approximately 18% occurring once. Sequencing was carried out using blood, either unsorted or a sorted T cell fraction (not recorded which). These receptors were taken from a male donor aged 10-35 years with ankylosing spondylitis or in good health (not recorded which).

J is TRBJ1-1 and V is TRBV6-2 or TRBV6-3, with TRBD1 matching 8 bases. The ends lost 4 bases at V and 7 bases at J; junction bases unmatched: 2. The length of the CDR3 is 12 residues. The V gene's germline CDR1 is MNHEY and CDR2 SVGEGT. The CDR3 here is CASSFGTGEAFF. The DNA for the CDR3 is TGTGCCAGCAGTTTTGGGACAGGTGAAGCTTTCTTT.

The V and J genes are TRBV1 and TRBJ1-1. TRBV1 is deemed a pseudogene. The CDR3 contains 14 residues. The CDR3 sequence: CTSSTRDSNTEAFF. DNA of the CDR3: TGCACCAGCAGCACGCGGGACTCGAACACTGAAGCTTTCTTT.

This clonotype has only a few counts. The gene calls are TRBV6-5 and TRBJ1-2; no clear D. CDR1 is MNHEY, CDR2 SVGAGI, per germline. CDR3 length equals 16 residues. Between the trimmed V and J ends, which lost 0 bases and 4 bases, there was a span of 15 bases. DNA for the CDR3: TGTGCCAGCAGTTACTCGTGGACCCGGACGGGCTATGGCTACACCTTC. Its protein is CASSYSWTRTGYGYTF.

The genes are TRBV29-1 and TRBJ2-1; 9 nucleotides match TRBD2. CDR1 SQVTM and CDR2 ANQGSEA come from the germline V gene. Losses at the gene ends were 3 bases for V and 4 bases for J; bases not matched to a gene: 4. This CDR3 is built from 14 residues. The CDR3 loop is CSVDRLAGYNEQFF. Here the CDR3 DNA reads TGCAGCGTTGATCGGCTAGCGGGGTACAATGAGCAGTTCTTC.

In its sample, this clonotype was seen many times. CDR3 nucleotides: TGCAGTGCTAGAGATACAGGGCGGGACACCGGGGAGCTGTTTTTT. It translates to CSARDTGRDTGELFF. The genes are TRBV20-1 and TRBJ2-2; D possibly corresponds to TRBD1 (6 bases). V lost 0 bases, J lost 3 bases, and 11 bases lay in between. Germline V gives CDR1 DFQATT, CDR2 SNEGSKA (reference sequence). The CDR3 extends over 15 amino acids.

The sample holds many counts of this clonotype. The V and J genes are TRBV12-3 or TRBV12-4 and TRBJ1-6; tentatively, D is TRBD1 (6 bases). Trimming took off 6 bases at V and 7 bases at J, with 10 bases between the two ends. The CDR3 consists of 13 residues. The CDR3 nucleotides read TGTGCCAGCAGGACAGGTCCAAATTCACCCCTCCACTTT. Residues: CASRTGPNSPLHF.

A few counts support this clonotype. The chain is built from TRBV19 and TRBJ2-7; TRBD2 matches at 7 bases. The CDR3 is 14 amino acids. The trim removed 6 bases at V and 2 bases at J, leaving 7 bases unmatched. Germline CDR1 LNHDA, CDR2 SQIVND (reference sequence). This CDR3 is CASSSSGTTYEQYF. In DNA, the CDR3 is TGTGCCAGTAGCTCTAGCGGCACAACCTACGAGCAGTACTTC.

This clonotype appeared once. The genes are TRBV3-1 and TRBJ2-7, with no clear D. CDR3 size: 14 residues. The V end was cut by 5 bases, the J end by 5 bases, with 16 bases between. Germline-derived CDR1 and CDR2 are LGHDT and YNNKEL (reference sequence). CDR3 region: CASSLMAGSHEQYF. In DNA, the CDR3 is TGTGCCAGCAGCTTAATGGCCGGAAGCCACGAGCAGTACTTC.